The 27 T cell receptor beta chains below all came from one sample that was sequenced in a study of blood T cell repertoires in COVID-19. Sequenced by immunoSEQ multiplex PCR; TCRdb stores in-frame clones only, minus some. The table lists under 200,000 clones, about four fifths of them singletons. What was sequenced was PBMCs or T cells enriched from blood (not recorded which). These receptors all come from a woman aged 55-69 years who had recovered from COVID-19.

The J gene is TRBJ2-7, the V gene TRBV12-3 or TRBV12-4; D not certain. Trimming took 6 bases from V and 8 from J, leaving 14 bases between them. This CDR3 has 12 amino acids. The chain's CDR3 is CASSPSGLKQYF. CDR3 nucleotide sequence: TGTGCCAGCAGCCCTTCTGGCTTGAAGCAGTACTTC.

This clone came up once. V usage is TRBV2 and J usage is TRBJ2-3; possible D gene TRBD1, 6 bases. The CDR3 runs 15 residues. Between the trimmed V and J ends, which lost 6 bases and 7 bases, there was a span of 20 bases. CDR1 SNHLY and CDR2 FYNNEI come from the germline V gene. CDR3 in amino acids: CASSAGQSERNTQYF. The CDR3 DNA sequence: TGTGCCAGCAGCGCCGGACAGAGTGAGAGAAATACGCAGTATTTT.

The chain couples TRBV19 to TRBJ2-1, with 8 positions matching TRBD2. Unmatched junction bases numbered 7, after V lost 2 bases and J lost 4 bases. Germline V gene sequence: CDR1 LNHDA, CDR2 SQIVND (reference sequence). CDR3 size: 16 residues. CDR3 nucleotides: TGTGCCAGTAGTATAACCGGCGGGGGGTTTTACAATGAGCAGTTCTTC. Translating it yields CASSITGGGFYNEQFF. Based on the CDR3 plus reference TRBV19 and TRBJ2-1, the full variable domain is DGGITQSPKYLFRKEGQNVTLSCEQNLNHDAMYWYRQDPGQGLRLIYYSQIVNDFQKGDIAEGYSVSREKKESFPLTVTSAQKNPTAFYLCASSITGGGFYNEQFFGPGTRLTVL.

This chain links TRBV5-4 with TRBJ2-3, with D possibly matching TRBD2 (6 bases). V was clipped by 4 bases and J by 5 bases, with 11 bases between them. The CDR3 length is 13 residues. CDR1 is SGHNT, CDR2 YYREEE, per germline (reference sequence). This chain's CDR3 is CASSPVGRDTQYF. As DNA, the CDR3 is TGTGCCAGCAGCCCGGTCGGGAGAGATACGCAGTATTTT.

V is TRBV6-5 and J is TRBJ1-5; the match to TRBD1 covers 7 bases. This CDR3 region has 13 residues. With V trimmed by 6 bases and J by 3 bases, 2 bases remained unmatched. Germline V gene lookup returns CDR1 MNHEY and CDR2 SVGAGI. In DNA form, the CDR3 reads TGTGCCAGCAGGACAGGGACCAATCAGCCCCAGCATTTT. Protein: CASRTGTNQPQHF.

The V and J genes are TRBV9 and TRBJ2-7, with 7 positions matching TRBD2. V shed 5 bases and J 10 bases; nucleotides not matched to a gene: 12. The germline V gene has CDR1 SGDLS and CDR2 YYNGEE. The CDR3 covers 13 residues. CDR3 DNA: TGTGCCAGCAGTCTAGGCGGGGGAAGGGCTCAGTACTTC. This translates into CASSLGGGRAQYF. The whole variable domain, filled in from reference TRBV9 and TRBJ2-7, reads DSGVTQTPKHLITATGQRVTLRCSPRSGDLSVYWYQQSLDQGLQFLIQYYNGEERAKGNILERFSAQQFPDLHSELNLSSLELGDSALYFCASSLGGGRAQYFGPGTRLTVT.

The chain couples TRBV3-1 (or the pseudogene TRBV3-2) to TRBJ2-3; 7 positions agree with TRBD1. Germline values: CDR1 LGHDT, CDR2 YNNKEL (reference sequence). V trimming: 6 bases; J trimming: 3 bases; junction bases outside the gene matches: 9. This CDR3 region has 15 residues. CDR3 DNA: TGTGCCAGCAGGGTAGGGACAGCTAGAACAGATACGCAGTATTTT. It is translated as CASRVGTARTDTQYF.

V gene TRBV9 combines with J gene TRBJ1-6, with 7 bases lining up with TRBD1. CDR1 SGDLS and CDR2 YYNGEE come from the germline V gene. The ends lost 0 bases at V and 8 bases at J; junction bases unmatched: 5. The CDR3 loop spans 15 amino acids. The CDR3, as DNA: TGTGCCAGCAGCGTAGGACAGGGAAGGTATTCACCCCTCCACTTT. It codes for CASSVGQGRYSPLHF.

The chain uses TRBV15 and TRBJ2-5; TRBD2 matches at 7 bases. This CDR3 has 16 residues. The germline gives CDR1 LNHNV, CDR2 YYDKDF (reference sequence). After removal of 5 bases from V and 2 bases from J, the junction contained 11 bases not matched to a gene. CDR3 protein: CATSSWGAGSQETQYF. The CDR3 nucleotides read TGTGCCACCAGCTCCTGGGGAGCGGGGTCTCAAGAGACCCAGTACTTC.

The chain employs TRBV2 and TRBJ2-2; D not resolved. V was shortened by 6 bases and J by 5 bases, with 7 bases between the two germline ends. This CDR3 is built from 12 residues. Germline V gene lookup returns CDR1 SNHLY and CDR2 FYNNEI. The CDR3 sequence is CASSPLTGELFF. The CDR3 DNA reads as TGTGCCAGCAGCCCGTTAACCGGGGAGCTGTTTTTT.

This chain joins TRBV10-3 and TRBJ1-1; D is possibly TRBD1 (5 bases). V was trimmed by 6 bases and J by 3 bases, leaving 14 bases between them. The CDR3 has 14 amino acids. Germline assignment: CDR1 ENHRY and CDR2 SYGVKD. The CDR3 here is CAIRPRGGDTEAFF. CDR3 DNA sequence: TGTGCCATCAGGCCTCGGGGAGGGGACACTGAAGCTTTCTTT.

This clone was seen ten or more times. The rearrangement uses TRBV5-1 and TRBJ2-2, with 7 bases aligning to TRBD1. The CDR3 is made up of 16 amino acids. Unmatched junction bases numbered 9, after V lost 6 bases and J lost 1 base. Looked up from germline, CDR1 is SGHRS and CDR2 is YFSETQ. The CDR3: CASTKTGTENTGELFF. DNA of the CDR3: TGCGCCAGCACCAAAACCGGGACAGAGAACACCGGGGAGCTGTTTTTT. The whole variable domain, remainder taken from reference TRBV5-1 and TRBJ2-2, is KAGVTQTPRYLIKTRGQQVTLSCSPISGHRSVSWYQQTPGQGLQFLFEYFSETQRNKGNFPGRFSGRQFSNSRSEMNVSTLELGDSALYLCASTKTGTENTGELFFGEGSRLTVL.

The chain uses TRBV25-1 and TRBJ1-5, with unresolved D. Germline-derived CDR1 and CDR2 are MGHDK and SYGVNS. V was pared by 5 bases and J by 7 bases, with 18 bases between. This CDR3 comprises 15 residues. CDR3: CASSQTGSTNQPQHF. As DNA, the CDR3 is TGTGCCAGCAGTCAGACCGGGTCAACCAACCAGCCCCAGCATTTT.

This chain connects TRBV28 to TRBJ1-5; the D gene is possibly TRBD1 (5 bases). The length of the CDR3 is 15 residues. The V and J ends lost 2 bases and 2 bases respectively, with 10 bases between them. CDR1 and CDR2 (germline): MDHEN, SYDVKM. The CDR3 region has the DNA TGTGCCAGCAGTTTACTGCAGGGTGGCAATCAGCCCCAGCATTTT. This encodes CASSLLQGGNQPQHF.

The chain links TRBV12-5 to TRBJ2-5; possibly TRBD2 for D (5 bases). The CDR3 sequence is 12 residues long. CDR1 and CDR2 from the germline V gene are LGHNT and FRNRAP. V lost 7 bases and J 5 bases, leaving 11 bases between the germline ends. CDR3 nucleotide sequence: TGTGCTAGTGTCGCGTCGGGGGAGACCCAGTACTTC. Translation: CASVASGETQYF.

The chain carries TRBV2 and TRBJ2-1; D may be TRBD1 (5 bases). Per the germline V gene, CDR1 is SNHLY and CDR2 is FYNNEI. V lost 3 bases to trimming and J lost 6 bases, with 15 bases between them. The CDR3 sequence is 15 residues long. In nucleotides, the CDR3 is TGTGCCAGCAGTGACATAGGGGTATGGGGCAATGAGCAGTTCTTC. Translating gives CASSDIGVWGNEQFF.

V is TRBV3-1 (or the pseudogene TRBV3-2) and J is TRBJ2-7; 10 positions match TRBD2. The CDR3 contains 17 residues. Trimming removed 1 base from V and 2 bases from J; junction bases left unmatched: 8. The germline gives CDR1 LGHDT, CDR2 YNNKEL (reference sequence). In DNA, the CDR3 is TGTGCCAGCAGCCAAGTAGGAGCGGGGGGGCCCCCCTACGAGCAGTACTTC. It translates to CASSQVGAGGPPYEQYF.

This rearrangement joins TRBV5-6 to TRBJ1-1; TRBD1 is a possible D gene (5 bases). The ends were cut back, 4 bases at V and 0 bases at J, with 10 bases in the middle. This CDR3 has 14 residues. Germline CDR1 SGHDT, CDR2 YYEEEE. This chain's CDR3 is CASSLGTVNTEAFF. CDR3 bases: TGTGCCAGCAGCCTCGGGACTGTGAACACTGAAGCTTTCTTT.

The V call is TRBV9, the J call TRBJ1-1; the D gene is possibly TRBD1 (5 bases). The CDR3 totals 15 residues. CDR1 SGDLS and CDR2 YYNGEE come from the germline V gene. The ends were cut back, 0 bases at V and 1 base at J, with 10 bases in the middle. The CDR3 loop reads CASSVVWGGNTEAFF. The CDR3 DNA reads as TGTGCCAGCAGCGTAGTATGGGGCGGGAACACTGAAGCTTTCTTT.

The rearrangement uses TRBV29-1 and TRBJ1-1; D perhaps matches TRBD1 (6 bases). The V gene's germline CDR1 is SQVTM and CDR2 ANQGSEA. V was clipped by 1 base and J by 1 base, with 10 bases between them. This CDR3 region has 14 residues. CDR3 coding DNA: TGCAGCGTTGAAGGAAGAGGGGGGAACACTGAAGCTTTCTTT. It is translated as CSVEGRGGNTEAFF.

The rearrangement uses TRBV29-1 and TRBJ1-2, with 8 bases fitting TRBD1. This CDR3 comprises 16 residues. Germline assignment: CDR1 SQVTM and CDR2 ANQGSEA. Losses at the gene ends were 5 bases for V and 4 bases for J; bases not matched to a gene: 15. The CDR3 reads CSVPQGDFETRYGYTF. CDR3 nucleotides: TGCAGCGTTCCACAGGGGGACTTCGAAACCCGCTATGGCTACACCTTC.

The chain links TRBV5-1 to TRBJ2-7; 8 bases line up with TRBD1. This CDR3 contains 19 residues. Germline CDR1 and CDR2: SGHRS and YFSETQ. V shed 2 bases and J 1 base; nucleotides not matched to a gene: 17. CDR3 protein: CASSFLPSEPGGGSYEQYF. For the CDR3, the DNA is TGCGCCAGCAGCTTCCTCCCGAGTGAACCAGGGGGCGGGTCCTACGAGCAGTACTTC.

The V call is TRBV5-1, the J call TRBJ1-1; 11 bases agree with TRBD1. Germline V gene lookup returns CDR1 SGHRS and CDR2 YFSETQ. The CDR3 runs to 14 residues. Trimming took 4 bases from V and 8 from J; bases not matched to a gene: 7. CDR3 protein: CASSRGTGGAEAFF. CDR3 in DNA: TGCGCCAGCAGCAGAGGGACAGGGGGTGCCGAAGCTTTCTTT.

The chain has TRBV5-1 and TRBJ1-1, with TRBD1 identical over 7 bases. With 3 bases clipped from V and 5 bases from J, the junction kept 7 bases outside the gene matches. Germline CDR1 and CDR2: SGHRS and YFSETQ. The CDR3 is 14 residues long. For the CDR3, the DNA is TGCGCCAGCAGCTCAAGACAGGGTGGAACTGAAGCTTTCTTT. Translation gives CASSSRQGGTEAFF.

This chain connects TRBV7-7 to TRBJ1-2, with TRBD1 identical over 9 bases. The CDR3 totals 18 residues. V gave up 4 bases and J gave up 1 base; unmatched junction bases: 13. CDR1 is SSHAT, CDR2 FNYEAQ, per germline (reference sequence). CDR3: CASSSGQGVGSLNYGYTF. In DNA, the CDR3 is TGTGCCAGCAGCTCGGGACAGGGAGTGGGGTCCCTTAACTATGGCTACACCTTC.

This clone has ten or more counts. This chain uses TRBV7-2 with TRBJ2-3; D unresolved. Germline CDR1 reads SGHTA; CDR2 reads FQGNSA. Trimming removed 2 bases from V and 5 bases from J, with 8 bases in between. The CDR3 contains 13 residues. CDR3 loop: CASSLLTGDTQYF. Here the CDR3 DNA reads TGTGCCAGCAGCTTACTTACCGGAGATACGCAGTATTTT.

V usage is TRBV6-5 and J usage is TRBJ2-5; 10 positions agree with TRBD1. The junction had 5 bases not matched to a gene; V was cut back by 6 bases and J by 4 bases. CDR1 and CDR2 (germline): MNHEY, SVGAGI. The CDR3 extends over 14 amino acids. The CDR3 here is CASRSDRGLETQYF. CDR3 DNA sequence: TGTGCCAGCAGGTCCGACAGGGGGCTAGAGACCCAGTACTTC.